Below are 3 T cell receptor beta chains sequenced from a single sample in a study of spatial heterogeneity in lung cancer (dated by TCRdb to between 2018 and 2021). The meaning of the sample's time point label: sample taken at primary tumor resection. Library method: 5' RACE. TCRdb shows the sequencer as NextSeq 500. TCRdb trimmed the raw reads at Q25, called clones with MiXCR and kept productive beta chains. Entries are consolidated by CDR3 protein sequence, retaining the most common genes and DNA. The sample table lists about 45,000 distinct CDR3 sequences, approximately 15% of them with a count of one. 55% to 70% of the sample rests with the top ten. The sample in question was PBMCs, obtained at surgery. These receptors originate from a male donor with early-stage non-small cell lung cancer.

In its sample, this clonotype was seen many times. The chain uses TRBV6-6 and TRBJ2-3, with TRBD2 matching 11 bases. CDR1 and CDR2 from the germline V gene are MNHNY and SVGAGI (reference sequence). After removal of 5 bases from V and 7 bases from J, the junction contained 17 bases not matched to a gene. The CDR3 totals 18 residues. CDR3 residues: CASSHQGLLAGVLNTQYF. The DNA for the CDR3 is TGTGCCAGCAGTCACCAAGGGCTACTAGCGGGAGTACTAAATACGCAGTATTTT.

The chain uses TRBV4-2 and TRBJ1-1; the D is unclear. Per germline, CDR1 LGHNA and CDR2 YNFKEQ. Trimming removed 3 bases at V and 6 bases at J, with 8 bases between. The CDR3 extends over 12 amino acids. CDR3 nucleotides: TGTGCCAGCAGCCAGCTTGGCCCTGAAGCTTTCTTT. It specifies CASSQLGPEAFF.

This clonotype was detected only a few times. Here the CDR3 reads CASSLVVTHTEAFF. The CDR3 nucleotides are TGTGCCAGCAGCTTAGTCGTCACGCACACTGAAGCTTTCTTT. The rearrangement uses TRBV7-2 and TRBJ1-1; D uncertain. Germline CDR1 reads SGHTA; CDR2 reads FQGNSA. V lost 1 base and J 3 bases, leaving 9 bases between the germline ends. This CDR3 is built from 14 residues.